This TCR beta chain was sequenced in a study of blood T cells in healthy people across ages. The V gene's germline CDR1 is SQVTM and CDR2 ANQGSEA. This CDR3 spans 13 amino acids. The ends were cut back, 7 bases at V and 0 bases at J, with 12 bases in the middle. Healthy Caucasian individuals from Russia aged roughly 6 to 95 were enrolled as donors. Each donor supplied roughly 9.1 milliliters of peripheral blood. A sample-barcoded 5' primer and a J-beta primer mix were used in a second PCR of roughly 6 to 12 cycles. A template-switch adaptor that had 12 random nucleotides put a tag on each cDNA molecule. TCRdb re-called the 5' RACE reads with MiXCR, one entry per CDR3 protein. This table has about 1.4 million distinct CDR3 sequences, roughly 60% appearing once.

Specimen: blood. The receptor was derived from a man in his late teens or twenties in good health. This chain joins TRBV29-1 and TRBJ1-1; weak D call: TRBD1 (6 bases). CDR3 coding DNA: TGCAGCGGACGCCAGGGGATGAACACTGAAGCTTTCTTT. Translating gives CSGRQGMNTEAFF.